The 11 T cell receptor beta chains in this list originate from one sample, sequenced in a study of T cells in localized non-small cell lung cancer. Measured with immunoSEQ multiplex PCR; TCRdb has only the in-frame clones, and not every one. The profile shows 40,000 or so clones, about 86% of them singletons. The sample consisted of peripheral blood, taken before any cancer treatment. Every receptor here comes from a man aged 35-69 years with stage I lung adenocarcinoma.

This clone has only a few counts. The chain uses TRBV2 and TRBJ2-7, with 10 bases aligning to TRBD1. V was pared by 7 bases and J by 1 base, with 1 base of the junction left unmatched. The germline CDR1 and CDR2 sequences are SNHLY and FYNNEI. The CDR3 covers 13 residues. CDR3 amino acids: CASKGQGSYEQYF. DNA for the CDR3: TGTGCCAGCAAGGGACAGGGGTCCTACGAGCAGTACTTC.

The chain recombines TRBV7-2 with TRBJ2-5; a weak D match, TRBD2 (5 bases). Germline CDR1 and CDR2: SGHTA and FQGNSA. V lost 1 base and J 5 bases, leaving 14 bases between the germline ends. The CDR3 has 15 amino acids. The CDR3 is CASSLGRGRGETQYF. The DNA of the CDR3 is TGTGCCAGCAGCTTAGGTCGGGGAAGAGGGGAGACCCAGTACTTC.

The V and J genes are TRBV5-1 and TRBJ2-2, with 15 bases lining up with TRBD2. Per the germline V gene, CDR1 is SGHRS and CDR2 is YFSETQ. There are 15 residues in the CDR3. V shed 4 bases and J 7 bases; nucleotides not matched to a gene: 2. The CDR3 sequence: CASSRGLAGGGELFF. The CDR3 region has the DNA TGCGCCAGCAGCCGGGGACTAGCGGGAGGCGGGGAGCTGTTTTTT.

About this clone itself: At one end, the junction sequence differs from germline, possibly due to a read error. V and J are TRBV7-3 and TRBJ2-3; TRBD1 or TRBD2 may be the D gene (5 bases each). The CDR3 extends over 12 amino acids. The germline V gene has CDR1 SGHTA and CDR2 FQGTGA. CDR3 sequence reads: CASSLTGTGWHF. The CDR3 bases are TGTGCCAGCAGCTTAACCGGGACGGGGTGGCATTTT.

This clone has just one count. The gene calls are TRBV6-1 and TRBJ1-3; D unclear. The CDR3 is 15 residues long. Germline CDR1 MNHNS, CDR2 SASEGT. Trimming shortened V by 0 bases and J by 4 bases, and 10 bases separated the two germline ends. CDR3 protein: CASSEAKGLGNTIYF. The CDR3 nucleotides are TGTGCCAGCAGTGAAGCGAAAGGTCTGGGAAACACCATATATTTT.

The chain recombines TRBV18 with TRBJ1-1; possible D gene TRBD1, 5 bases. The CDR3 covers 14 residues. V lost 3 bases and J lost 1, with 9 bases in between. Germline V gene lookup returns CDR1 KGHSH and CDR2 LQKENI. CDR3 nucleotides: TGTGCCAGCTCACCTGGGACGGAGAACACTGAAGCTTTCTTT. Translated: CASSPGTENTEAFF.

The chain has TRBV7-9 and TRBJ2-3; possibly TRBD1 or TRBD2 for D (6 bases each). Germline CDR1 SEHNR, CDR2 FQNEAQ (reference sequence). V lost 0 bases and J 3 bases, leaving 10 bases between the germline ends. This CDR3 has 15 amino acids. In DNA form, the CDR3 reads TGTGCCAGCAGCTTAGCCGGGGGCGAAACAGATACGCAGTATTTT. Amino acids: CASSLAGGETDTQYF.

The chain is built from TRBV28 and TRBJ2-1; perhaps TRBD2 as D (6 bases). Per the germline V gene, CDR1 is MDHEN and CDR2 is SYDVKM. This CDR3 has 15 residues. V lost 5 bases, J lost 2 bases, and 13 bases lay in between. The CDR3: CASSPPGGAYNEQFF. In DNA, the CDR3 is TGTGCCAGCAGTCCCCCCGGGGGAGCCTACAATGAGCAGTTCTTC.

The J gene is TRBJ2-7, the V gene TRBV7-2; 13 bases align to TRBD2. The V and J ends lost 0 bases and 2 bases, in that order; junction bases with no gene match: 4. This CDR3 comprises 17 residues. The germline gives CDR1 SGHTA, CDR2 FQGNSA. For the CDR3, the DNA is TGTGCCAGCAGCTTAGCCCCACTAGCGGGAGGGCCCTACGAGCAGTACTTC. It is translated as CASSLAPLAGGPYEQYF.

The V and J genes are TRBV27 and TRBJ2-7; D perhaps matches TRBD2 (5 bases). Between the trimmed V and J ends, which lost 4 bases and 8 bases, there was a span of 9 bases. Looked up from germline, CDR1 is MNHEY and CDR2 is SMNVEV (reference sequence). This CDR3 is built from 11 residues. The CDR3, as DNA: TGTGCCAGCAGTTCCGGGATGAAGCAGTACTTC. Its translation: CASSSGMKQYF.

The chain employs TRBV2 and TRBJ1-1, with D maybe TRBD1 (5 bases). The V end was cut by 5 bases, the J end by 8 bases, with 18 bases between. Germline V gene sequence: CDR1 SNHLY, CDR2 FYNNEI. The CDR3 totals 14 residues. The CDR3 coding sequence is TGTGCCAGCAGTTATGAGCCAGTTGGGGGGGAAGCTTTCTTT. It is translated as CASSYEPVGGEAFF.